Below are 2 T cell receptor beta chains sequenced from a single sample in a study of T-cell memory formation after mild COVID-19. TCRdb reprocessed the 5' RACE reads via MiXCR and lists one record per CDR3 protein. The sample has 350,000 to 500,000 distinct CDR3 sequences; roughly 20% are singletons. The sequencing input was PBMCs or a T cell subset sorted from them (not recorded which). These TCRs come from an adult woman who had mild COVID-19 (a few samples of this study predate the infection). Cell type and time point are not known.

V usage is TRBV6-5 and J usage is TRBJ1-1, with D unresolved. This CDR3 comprises 14 residues. Germline lookup yields CDR1 MNHEY and CDR2 SVGAGI. V was pared by 0 bases and J by 10 bases, with 15 bases between. CDR3 region: CASSYSGWARGAFF. The CDR3 nucleotides read TGTGCCAGCAGTTACTCGGGCTGGGCCCGGGGAGCTTTCTTT.

This clonotype showed up just a few times. The chain combines TRBV27 with TRBJ2-3; D gene ambiguous. Germline loops: CDR1 MNHEY, CDR2 SMNVEV (reference sequence). Trimming took off 3 bases at V and 2 bases at J, with 12 bases between the two ends. CDR3 size: 15 residues. Here the CDR3 reads CASSFLAEPTDTQYF. The CDR3 DNA follows: TGTGCCAGCAGTTTCTTGGCGGAACCCACAGATACGCAGTATTTT.